The rows below give T cell receptor beta chains drawn from one sample of a study of molecular identifiers for immune sequencing clone quantification. TCRdb itself ran the PCR reads through MiXCR, one entry per CDR3 protein. Seen here are a few hundred thousand distinct CDR3 sequences, around 21% observed once, and the top ten hold roughly 0.81%. Sequencing was carried out using naive CD8+ T cells from blood, with Jurkat cell RNA spiked in. These receptors all come from a human donor in good health. Some libraries in this study had Jurkat cell RNA spiked in. Each CDR3 is given with its conserved first and last residue. A D gene is named only where the DNA matches it firmly. Clone size is given for some rows only: seen once, a few or many times, or a class if the clone is expanded.

size,J,V,D,DNA,CDR3
.,TRBJ1-4,TRBV9,.,TGTGCCAGCAGCGCCCAGGGAAGCGAAAAACTGTTTTTT,CASSAQGSEKLFF
many,TRBJ2-3,TRBV12-3/TRBV12-4,TRBD1,TGTGCCAGCAGTCCTACAGGGGCGCGCACAGATACGCAGTATTTT,CASSPTGARTDTQYF
few,TRBJ1-6,TRBV20-1,.,TGCAGTGCTCCTCCGGGGCAGGTCTCCTATAATTCACCCCTCCACTTT,CSAPPGQVSYNSPLHF
many,TRBJ2-3,TRBV7-6,.,TGTGCCAGCAGCCCCCTGTCCATAGGTACAGATACGCAGTATTTT,CASSPLSIGTDTQYF
few,TRBJ1-1,TRBV7-9,.,TGTGCCAGCAGCTTTCCGGCCCGGAACACTGAAGCTTTCTTT,CASSFPARNTEAFF
few,TRBJ2-1,TRBV30,.,TGTGCCTGGAGTCCAAGCTCCTACAATGAGCAGTTCTTC,CAWSPSSYNEQFF
many,TRBJ2-2,TRBV6-5,.,TGTGCCAGCAGTTACTCAGCCGTGACCGGGGAGCTGTTTTTT,CASSYSAVTGELFF
few,TRBJ2-3,TRBV12-3/TRBV12-4,TRBD1,TGTGCCAGCAGTTTAAACAGGGGGTCCTGGGATACGCAGTATTTT,CASSLNRGSWDTQYF
many,TRBJ2-2,TRBV14,TRBD2,TGTGCCAGCAGCCAGGGACTAGCGGGAGGGAATACTGCTTCGGCGAACACCGGGGAGCTGTTTTTT,CASSQGLAGGNTASANTGELFF
many,TRBJ2-7,TRBV5-6,.,TGTGCCAGCAGCTTGATTCGAGACTACGAGCAGTACTTC,CASSLIRDYEQYF
many,TRBJ1-1,TRBV6-5,.,TGTGCCAGCAAACAGGATGCCCGAAACACTGAAGCTTTCTTT,CASKQDARNTEAFF
few,TRBJ2-1,TRBV6-5,TRBD2,TGTGCCAGCAGTATAGCGGGGGGGGTGAATGAGCAGTTCTTC,CASSIAGGVNEQFF
.,TRBJ2-3,TRBV12-3/TRBV12-4,.,TGTGCCAGCAGTCCCCGGGACAAAGCTAGCACAGATACGCAGTATTTT,CASSPRDKASTDTQYF
many,TRBJ1-5,TRBV12-3/TRBV12-4,TRBD1,TGTGCCAGCAGAAACGGGACAGCGGGGGCGAAGCCCCAGCATTTT,CASRNGTAGAKPQHF
many,TRBJ2-3,TRBV28,TRBD2,TGTGCCAGCAGTCCCCGGGGACTAGCGGGGGAAAGCACAGATACGCAGTATTTT,CASSPRGLAGESTDTQYF
many,TRBJ2-7,TRBV12-3/TRBV12-4,.,TGTGCCAGCAGTGACAATGCTGGAGGGGACGAGCAGTACTTC,CASSDNAGGDEQYF
many,TRBJ1-2,TRBV7-9,.,TGTGCCAGCAGCTTAGCGTCTCAGACAGCTGTATATGGCTACACCTTC,CASSLASQTAVYGYTF
.,TRBJ2-5,TRBV10-3,.,TGTGCCATCAGTGAGTCCCCCAAAGAGACCCAGTACTTC,CAISESPKETQYF
.,TRBJ2-1,TRBV11-2,TRBD2,TGTGCCAGCAGCTTAGTGACTAGCGTATACAATGAGCAGTTCTTC,CASSLVTSVYNEQFF
.,TRBJ1-1,TRBV3-1,.,TGTGCCAGCAGCCAAGACATGGACAGCAGCACTGAAGCTTTCTTT,CASSQDMDSSTEAFF
many,TRBJ2-7,TRBV5-4,TRBD2,TGTGCCAGCAGCACCTGGGGGAGGGGCTACGAGCAGTACTTC,CASSTWGRGYEQYF
.,TRBJ2-7,TRBV7-9,TRBD2,TGTGCCAGCAGCTTAATCCCGGAGGGGACTACCGTTGGGCAGTACTTC,CASSLIPEGTTVGQYF
.,TRBJ1-4,TRBV7-9,.,TGTGCCAGCACCATCTCCCCAACTAATGAAAAACTGTTTTTT,CASTISPTNEKLFF
few,TRBJ2-7,TRBV11-2,TRBD1,TGTGCCAGCAGCTCCTGGGGACAGGGGGACGAGCAGTACTTC,CASSSWGQGDEQYF
many,TRBJ2-7,TRBV4-1,.,TGCGCCAGCAGCCAAGGCCACAGGGACTACGAGCAGTACTTC,CASSQGHRDYEQYF
few,TRBJ2-3,TRBV19,TRBD1,TGTGCCAGTAGTAGACCCTCCGGGACAGGTCGATTTGGGATCACAGATACGCAGTATTTT,CASSRPSGTGRFGITDTQYF
many,TRBJ2-1,TRBV27,.,TGTGCCAGCAGTCCCTCACGGTCGAGCTCCTACAATGAGCAGTTCTTC,CASSPSRSSSYNEQFF
.,TRBJ1-2,TRBV11-2,.,TGTGCCAGCAGCCCCCCCAGGGGTGACTATGGCTACACCTTC,CASSPPRGDYGYTF
.,TRBJ2-1,TRBV5-6,.,TGTGCCAGCAGCTTGGCCACAGGTACTGAGCAGTTCTTC,CASSLATGTEQFF
few,TRBJ1-4,TRBV5-6,.,TGTGCCAGCAGCTTGACCCCAGGCAGGACTTCGTGGAATAATGAAAAACTGTTTTTT,CASSLTPGRTSWNNEKLFF
few,TRBJ2-5,TRBV12-3/TRBV12-4,TRBD2,TGTGCCAGCAGTTTATCCCGCCTAGCGGGGGACGAGACCCAGTACTTC,CASSLSRLAGDETQYF
.,TRBJ2-1,TRBV5-1,.,TGCGCCAGCAGCTTTACGGGGGGCGGTGAGCAGTTCTTC,CASSFTGGGEQFF
few,TRBJ2-7,TRBV6-1,TRBD1,TGTGCCAGCAGTTTTACGGCGGGACAGGGTATCCACGAGCAGTACTTC,CASSFTAGQGIHEQYF
few,TRBJ2-2,TRBV12-3/TRBV12-4,TRBD1,TGTGCCAGCAGTTTAGTACCTCGGACAGGGGCGCACACCGGGGAGCTGTTTTTT,CASSLVPRTGAHTGELFF
.,TRBJ2-3,TRBV2,TRBD2,TGTGCCAGCAGAAAAGTCCCTAGCGGGGGCTCGGATACGCAGTATTTT,CASRKVPSGGSDTQYF
many,TRBJ2-3,TRBV5-4,.,TGTGCCAGCAGCCAGGGACTCGACACAGATACGCAGTATTTT,CASSQGLDTDTQYF
.,TRBJ1-5,TRBV6-1,TRBD1,TGTGCCAGCACTAGCTGGACAGGGACTAATCAGCCCCAGCATTTT,CASTSWTGTNQPQHF
few,TRBJ2-3,TRBV14,.,TGTGCCAGCAGCCTTTTGGGCTCCTCTAGCACAGATACGCAGTATTTT,CASSLLGSSSTDTQYF
many,TRBJ1-1,TRBV6-2/TRBV6-3,TRBD1,TGTGCCAGCAGTTACTCTTGGACAGGGGACACTGAAGCTTTCTTT,CASSYSWTGDTEAFF
.,TRBJ2-1,TRBV12-3/TRBV12-4,.,TGTGCCAGCAGTTTAGGGTTTATGTATGAGCAGTTCTTC,CASSLGFMYEQFF
many,TRBJ2-7,TRBV7-9,.,TGTGCCAGCAGCCCCCCCCCGGGACTGTACTTTCACGAGCAGTACTTC,CASSPPPGLYFHEQYF
many,TRBJ1-1,TRBV7-9,TRBD1,TGTGCCAGCAGCACGACAGGGGGCGTCGAAGCTTTCTTT,CASSTTGGVEAFF
.,TRBJ1-1,TRBV2,.,TGTGCCTCACAGGGCTACACTGAAGCTTTCTTT,CASQGYTEAFF
.,TRBJ1-1,TRBV4-3,.,TGCGCCAGCAGCCAAGGTCGTCTCACAGCCACTGAAGCTTTCTTT,CASSQGRLTATEAFF
.,TRBJ2-2,TRBV30,TRBD2,TGTGCCTGGACGGGAGGGCAAGGCACCGGGGAGCTGTTTTTT,CAWTGGQGTGELFF
.,TRBJ2-3,TRBV9,.,TGTGCCAGCAGCGTAGAAGGAATGGGCACAGATACGCAGTATTTT,CASSVEGMGTDTQYF
few,TRBJ2-3,TRBV9,TRBD2,TGTGCCAGCAGCAGGACTAGCGGGCGCAGGGATACGCAGTATTTT,CASSRTSGRRDTQYF
.,TRBJ2-4,TRBV28,TRBD1,TGTGCAGTCACGGAGGGACAGGTGAACATTCAGTACTTC,CAVTEGQVNIQYF
many,TRBJ1-5,TRBV7-6,.,TGTGCCAGCAGCTTAGAGGAGGATCAGCCCCAGCATTTT,CASSLEEDQPQHF
many,TRBJ1-2,TRBV9,.,TGTGCCAGCAGCGTAGCAACTAACTATGGCTACACCTTC,CASSVATNYGYTF
.,TRBJ2-7,TRBV19,TRBD2,TGTGCCAGTAGTACTTTACTAGCGGGATTCGACGAGCAGTACTTC,CASSTLLAGFDEQYF
.,TRBJ1-5,TRBV4-3,.,TGCGCCAGCAGCCAAGATTTCGGGGCAGCCAAGCAGCCCCAGCATTTT,CASSQDFGAAKQPQHF
.,TRBJ2-7,TRBV11-1,.,TGTGCCAGCAGCCCCGGAGGGGAGGCATACTACGAGCAGTACTTC,CASSPGGEAYYEQYF
few,TRBJ2-1,TRBV28,.,TGTGCCACATCAGACGTCTCCTACAATGAGCAGTTCTTC,CATSDVSYNEQFF
.,TRBJ2-2,TRBV9,.,TGTGCCAGCAGCGTTTACTCGAACACCGGGGAGCTGTTTTTT,CASSVYSNTGELFF
.,TRBJ1-5,TRBV14,.,TGTGCCAGCAGCCAACAGAACCAGCCCCAGCATTTT,CASSQQNQPQHF
.,TRBJ1-1,TRBV4-1,.,TGCGCCAGCAGCCAAGACCCGAACATGAACACTGAAGCTTTCTTT,CASSQDPNMNTEAFF
many,TRBJ2-5,TRBV5-1,.,TGCGCCAGCAGCGGGGGGACTTCCCAAGAGACCCAGTACTTC,CASSGGTSQETQYF
.,TRBJ2-5,TRBV20-1,.,TGCAGTGCTACAGGGGAGGAGTACCAAGAGACCCAGTACTTC,CSATGEEYQETQYF